The 29 T cell receptor beta chains given below trace back to one sample, sequenced in a study of blood T cell repertoires in COVID-19. Produced via immunoSEQ multiplex PCR; TCRdb's table is partial and in-frame only. The sample has 200,000 or so clones, roughly 80% seen once. Sequencing used PBMCs or T cells enriched from blood (not recorded which). Receptors originate from a woman aged 35 to 49 with acute COVID-19.

The chain uses TRBV28 and TRBJ1-1; perhaps TRBD1 as D (6 bases). The CDR3 runs to 13 residues. From germline, CDR1 is MDHEN and CDR2 SYDVKM. The ends were cut back, 9 bases at V and 1 base at J, with 12 bases in the middle. CDR3 in DNA: TGTGCCAGTTTCTACAGGGAGAACACTGAAGCTTTCTTT. It encodes CASFYRENTEAFF.

The chain uses TRBV5-4 and TRBJ2-1, with 7 nucleotides matching TRBD2. Germline V CDR1 and CDR2: SGHNT, YYREEE (reference sequence). There are 17 residues in the CDR3. V lost 6 bases to trimming and J lost 5 bases; unmatched junction nucleotides: 17. The CDR3 sequence: CASKLDQGLVHNNEQFF. The CDR3, as DNA: TGTGCCAGCAAGTTGGATCAAGGACTAGTACATAACAATGAGCAGTTCTTC.

In DNA, the CDR3 is TGTGCCACCAGTGATTTGGGCACGAATCAGCCCCAGCATTTT. Its protein product is CATSDLGTNQPQHF. This chain uses TRBV24-1 with TRBJ1-5; no clear D. The CDR3 spans 14 residues. Trimming cost V 0 bases and J 4 bases, with 6 bases left between them. Germline CDR1 reads KGHDR; CDR2 reads SFDVKD.

The chain recombines TRBV24-1 with TRBJ1-1; TRBD1 is a possible D gene (5 bases). Trimming removed 9 bases from V and 1 base from J, with 8 bases in between. The CDR3 consists of 12 residues. CDR1 KGHDR and CDR2 SFDVKD come from the germline V gene. CDR3 coding DNA: TGTGCCACCCGGGGGACGAACACTGAAGCTTTCTTT. Translated, it gives CATRGTNTEAFF.

The chain uses TRBV29-1 and TRBJ1-1; the D is unclear. CDR1 is SQVTM, CDR2 ANQGSEA, per germline. Trimming stripped 3 bases from V and 1 base from J, with 18 bases between. The CDR3 loop spans 16 amino acids. CDR3 nucleotide sequence: TGCAGCGTTGAGGCCCAAGCGGCCAGGACGAACACTGAAGCTTTCTTT. Encoded protein: CSVEAQAARTNTEAFF.

This clone was picked up many times. The chain carries TRBV14 and TRBJ2-7, with a possible D match to TRBD2 (6 bases). This CDR3 region has 13 residues. CDR1 and CDR2 (germline): SGHDN, FVKESK. V shed 0 bases and J shed 6 bases, with 9 bases lying between them. Here the CDR3 DNA reads TGTGCCAGCAGCCAAGATTTGGGGGGCGAGCAGTACTTC. This gives the protein CASSQDLGGEQYF.

For the CDR3, the DNA is TGCAGCGTTGATATTACCCCACAAACTGAAGCTTTCTTT. It translates to CSVDITPQTEAFF. The chain is built from TRBV29-1 and TRBJ1-1; D gene uncertain. Trimming cost V 3 bases and J 5 bases, with 13 bases left between them. Germline CDR1 is SQVTM and CDR2 is ANQGSEA. CDR3 length: 13 residues. The variable domain in full, with the rest retrieved from reference TRBV29-1 and TRBJ1-1, is SAVISQKPSRDICQRGTSLTIQCQVDSQVTMMFWYRQQPGQSLTLIATANQGSEATYESGFVIDKFPISRPNLTFSTLTVSNMSPEDSSIYLCSVDITPQTEAFFGQGTRLTVV.

J is TRBJ2-1 and V is TRBV7-8; D gene unclear. Trimming removed 5 bases from V and 8 bases from J, with 7 bases in between. The CDR3 length is 11 residues. CDR1 is SGHVS, CDR2 FQNEAQ, per germline. The CDR3 protein is CASSLFDEQFF. The CDR3 DNA sequence: TGTGCCAGCAGCCTTTTCGATGAGCAGTTCTTC.

The count of this clone is one. The chain recombines TRBV6-2 or TRBV6-3 with TRBJ2-7; D may be TRBD2 (5 bases). The V gene lost 0 bases and the J gene lost 4 bases, with 13 bases spanning the gap. Germline-derived CDR1 and CDR2 are MNHEY and SVGEGT. The CDR3 spans 15 residues. For the CDR3, the DNA is TGTGCCAGCAGTTACTCGAGCAGCGGTAATTACGAGCAGTACTTC. The encoded protein is CASSYSSSGNYEQYF.

The chain uses TRBV27 and TRBJ2-7; possibly TRBD1 for D (8 bases). The CDR3 is made up of 14 amino acids. Germline V gene data show CDR1 as MNHEY and CDR2 as SMNVEV (reference sequence). The germline V and J ends were trimmed by 2 bases and 5 bases, with 13 bases remaining between them. CDR3: CASSLVQGGDEQYF. The CDR3 bases are TGTGCCAGCAGTTTAGTACAGGGGGGGGACGAGCAGTACTTC.

The rearrangement joins TRBV7-9 to TRBJ1-5; no clear D gene. CDR1 and CDR2 (germline): SEHNR, FQNEAQ (reference sequence). V was clipped by 3 bases and J by 3 bases, with 9 bases between them. The CDR3 loop spans 14 amino acids. As DNA, the CDR3 is TGTGCCAGCAGCTTGACGACTTCCAATCAGCCCCAGCATTTT. Protein product: CASSLTTSNQPQHF. Using reference TRBV7-9 and TRBJ1-5 for the parts outside the CDR3, the full variable domain is DTGVSQNPRHKITKRGQNVTFRCDPISEHNRLYWYRQTLGQGPEFLTYFQNEAQLEKSRLLSDRFSAERPKGSFSTLEIQRTEQGDSAMYLCASSLTTSNQPQHFGDGTRLSIL.

The chain combines TRBV5-1 with TRBJ1-6; TRBD1 aligns across 9 bases. This CDR3 is built from 17 residues. After removal of 0 bases from V and 10 bases from J, the junction contained 11 bases not matched to a gene. Germline lookup yields CDR1 SGHRS and CDR2 YFSETQ. DNA of the CDR3: TGCGCCAGCAGCTTGGTAGGCGCCGGGACAGGGTCGTCACCCCTCCACTTT. The encoded protein is CASSLVGAGTGSSPLHF.

The J gene is TRBJ1-1, the V gene TRBV21-1; TRBD1, the table's D call, was not compared with the DNA. TRBV21-1 is assigned pseudogene status. There are 13 residues in the CDR3. The CDR3 protein is CANPGTASAEAFF. DNA for the CDR3: TGTGCCAATCCCGGGACAGCCAGTGCTGAAGCTTTCTTT.

The V and J genes are TRBV3-1 (or the pseudogene TRBV3-2) and TRBJ1-2; D might be TRBD1 (5 bases). V gave up 0 bases and J gave up 8 bases, with 7 bases separating them. CDR3 size: 12 residues. CDR1 is LGHDT, CDR2 YNNKEL, per germline (reference sequence). In DNA form, the CDR3 reads TGTGCCAGCAGCCAAGATCGACAGGGCTACACCTTC. Protein: CASSQDRQGYTF.

A single count supports this clone. V usage is TRBV28 and J usage is TRBJ1-2; 7 nucleotides agree with TRBD1. V was clipped by 6 bases and J by 2 bases; unmatched bases: 9. From germline, CDR1 is MDHEN and CDR2 SYDVKM. The CDR3 has 15 amino acids. The CDR3 bases are TGTGCCAGCAGCTTGGGGCAGGGGGGCAACTATGGCTACACCTTC. The encoded protein is CASSLGQGGNYGYTF.

This clone has only one observation. The rearrangement uses TRBV19 and TRBJ2-1, with TRBD2 identical over 12 bases. The CDR3 runs 15 residues. V lost 7 bases to trimming and J lost 3 bases; unmatched junction nucleotides: 4. Germline values: CDR1 LNHDA, CDR2 SQIVND (reference sequence). The CDR3 DNA reads as TGTGCCAGTAAACGGACTAGCGGGGACTACAATGAGCAGTTCTTC. Amino acids: CASKRTSGDYNEQFF.

This chain joins TRBV29-1 and TRBJ2-7; 11 bases match TRBD2. The CDR3 has 15 amino acids. V dropped 6 bases and J dropped 2; count of bases not matched to a gene: 9. Germline CDR1 SQVTM, CDR2 ANQGSEA. The CDR3 nucleotides are TGCAGCGTCTTGAAACTAGCGGGGGCTACCTACGAGCAGTACTTC. It specifies CSVLKLAGATYEQYF.

The gene calls are TRBV18 and TRBJ1-5; weak D call: TRBD1 (6 bases). CDR1 is KGHSH and CDR2 is LQKENI in the germline V gene. Trimming stripped 3 bases from V and 3 bases from J, with 12 bases between. The CDR3 covers 15 residues. The CDR3 region has the DNA TGTGCCAGCTCACCCGGGCAGGGGTTCAATCAGCCCCAGCATTTT. Translation gives CASSPGQGFNQPQHF.

The chain uses TRBV15 and TRBJ1-1; D uncertain. Germline CDR1 LNHNV, CDR2 YYDKDF (reference sequence). The ends were cut back, 3 bases at V and 5 bases at J, with 10 bases in the middle. The length of the CDR3 is 13 residues. CDR3 amino acids: CATSRKLSTEAFF. CDR3 bases: TGTGCCACCAGCAGGAAGCTTAGTACTGAAGCTTTCTTT.

The CDR3 protein is CASSLAAGPYEQYF. The CDR3 DNA follows: TGTGCCAGCAGCTTAGCGGCAGGGCCCTACGAGCAGTACTTC. The V and J genes are TRBV7-9 and TRBJ2-7, with D maybe TRBD1 (5 bases). V shed 0 bases and J shed 2 bases, with 8 bases lying between them. The germline gives CDR1 SEHNR, CDR2 FQNEAQ (reference sequence). There are 14 residues in the CDR3.

J is TRBJ2-7 and V is TRBV12-3 or TRBV12-4, with 9 bases aligning to TRBD1. The CDR3 is made up of 13 amino acids. Trimming cost V 8 bases and J 2 bases; bases outside gene matches: 4. In nucleotides, the CDR3 is TGTGCCAGCTCTTGGACAGGGGCCTACGAGCAGTACTTC. Translated: CASSWTGAYEQYF.

The chain has TRBV2 and TRBJ2-3; 12 positions agree with TRBD2. This CDR3 has 16 residues. CDR1 SNHLY and CDR2 FYNNEI come from the germline V gene. With V trimmed by 8 bases and J by 5 bases, 11 bases remained unmatched. CDR3 sequence: CASRPTSGSGIDTQYF. The CDR3 bases are TGTGCCAGCCGCCCGACTAGCGGGAGTGGTATAGATACGCAGTATTTT. The variable domain in full, with the rest retrieved from reference TRBV2 and TRBJ2-3, is EPEVTQTPSHQVTQMGQEVILRCVPISNHLYFYWYRQILGQKVEFLVSFYNNEISEKSEIFDDQFSVERPDGSNFTLKIRSTKLEDSAMYFCASRPTSGSGIDTQYFGPGTRLTVL.

This chain uses TRBV5-1 with TRBJ1-1, with D tentatively TRBD1 (6 bases). Trimming left V 0 bases short and J 5 bases short, with 14 bases between. This CDR3 has 15 residues. Per the germline V gene, CDR1 is SGHRS and CDR2 is YFSETQ. The CDR3 sequence is CASSLAQGRITEAFF. The CDR3 DNA sequence: TGCGCCAGCAGCTTGGCACAGGGAAGGATTACTGAAGCTTTCTTT.

Points on this clone: Other DNA sequences from this sample encode an identical CDR3 as well. The chain is built from TRBV28 and TRBJ1-2, with D hard to call. Trimming took off 5 bases at V and 2 bases at J, with 3 bases between the two ends. The CDR3 totals 11 residues. CDR1 MDHEN and CDR2 SYDVKM come from the germline V gene. This CDR3 reads CASSLNYGYTF. CDR3 nucleotides: TGTGCCAGCAGTCTAAACTATGGCTACACCTTC.

There are many counts of this clone. The gene calls are TRBV4-3 and TRBJ1-1; D gene ambiguous. There are 15 residues in the CDR3. V was cut by 2 bases and J by 5 bases, with 15 bases left in between. Germline-derived CDR1 and CDR2 are LGHNA and YSLEER. This chain's CDR3 is CASSQYAAGRTEAFF. As DNA, the CDR3 is TGCGCCAGCAGCCAATACGCTGCGGGAAGGACTGAAGCTTTCTTT.

This chain links TRBV9 with TRBJ2-3; 7 nucleotides match TRBD2. V lost 4 bases and J lost 2; bases outside the gene matches: 7. This CDR3 region has 15 residues. In germline, CDR1 is SGDLS, CDR2 YYNGEE. CDR3 in DNA: TGTGCCAGCAGCTGGGGGACTATCGACACAGATACGCAGTATTTT. This encodes CASSWGTIDTDTQYF.

The chain recombines TRBV30 with TRBJ1-1; D unresolved. The CDR3 is made up of 13 amino acids. V was shortened by 1 base and J by 2 bases, with 8 bases between the two germline ends. Per germline, CDR1 GTSNPN and CDR2 SVGIG (reference sequence). The CDR3 sequence: CAWSAGANTEAFF. In DNA form, the CDR3 reads TGTGCCTGGAGTGCTGGAGCCAACACTGAAGCTTTCTTT.

V is TRBV19 and J is TRBJ2-6, with 13 bases matching TRBD2. V lost 7 bases, J lost 3 bases, and 9 bases stayed unmatched. The CDR3 is 18 residues long. From germline, CDR1 is LNHDA and CDR2 SQIVND (reference sequence). CDR3 region: CASTNPLAGGHGANVLTF. The CDR3 region has the DNA TGTGCCAGTACCAATCCACTAGCGGGAGGGCATGGGGCCAACGTCCTGACTTTC.

The chain carries TRBV6-1 and TRBJ2-7; a possible D gene is TRBD1 (6 bases). With 2 bases removed from V and 5 bases from J, the gap between germline ends came to 13 bases. CDR1 MNHNS and CDR2 SASEGT come from the germline V gene. The CDR3 is 14 residues long. This CDR3 is CASSEIWQGNEQYF. The CDR3 DNA reads as TGTGCCAGCAGTGAAATATGGCAGGGGAACGAGCAGTACTTC.